What follows is one T cell receptor beta chain and its context. Original analysis: Estimation of nucleated cell counts relied on the amplification of reference gene primers. Data came from immunoSEQ multiplex PCR; TCRdb stores just in-frame clones and leaves some out. The V and J calls and clone size were taken over from that table, and D and trimming were inferred from the DNA. The sample consists of approximately 170,000 clones, about nine tenths of them appearing once. This entry is derived from a study of blood T cell repertoires in COVID-19. Study summary: Collection of acute and convalescent COVID-19 samples took place in the United States, Italy and Spain.

The length of the CDR3 is 14 residues. Trimming shortened V by 2 bases and J by 1 base, and 6 bases separated the two germline ends. CDR1 is MNHNS, CDR2 SASEGT, per germline. The sequence came from a man in his thirties or forties with acute or convalescent COVID-19. The V call is TRBV6-1, the J call TRBJ1-3, with no clear D. Material: peripheral blood. The CDR3 loop is CASSEILSGNTIYF. The CDR3 DNA sequence: TGTGCCAGCAGTGAAATTTTATCTGGAAACACCATATATTTT.